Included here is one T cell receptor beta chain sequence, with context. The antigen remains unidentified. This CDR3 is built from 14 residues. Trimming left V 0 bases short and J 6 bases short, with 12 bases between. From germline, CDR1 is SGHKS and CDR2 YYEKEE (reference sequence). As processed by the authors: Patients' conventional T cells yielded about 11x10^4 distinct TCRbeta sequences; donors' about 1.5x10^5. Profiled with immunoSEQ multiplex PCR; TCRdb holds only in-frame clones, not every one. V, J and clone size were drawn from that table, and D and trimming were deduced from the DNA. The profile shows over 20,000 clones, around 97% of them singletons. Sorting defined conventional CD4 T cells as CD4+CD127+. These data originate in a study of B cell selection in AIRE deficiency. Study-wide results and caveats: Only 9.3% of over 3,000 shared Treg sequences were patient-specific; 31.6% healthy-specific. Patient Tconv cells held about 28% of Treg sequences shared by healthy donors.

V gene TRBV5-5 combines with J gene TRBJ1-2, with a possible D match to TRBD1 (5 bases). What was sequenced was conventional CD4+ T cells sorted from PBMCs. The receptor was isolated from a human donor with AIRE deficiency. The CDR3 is CASSLVRAGHGYTF. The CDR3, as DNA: TGTGCCAGCAGCTTGGTTAGGGCAGGGCATGGCTACACCTTC.